The 5 T cell receptor beta chains below come from one sample, sequenced in a study of tumor-infiltrating lymphocytes in primary liver carcinoma. A constant-region primer served to make TCR beta cDNA from about 0.5 ug total RNA. Three nested multiplex PCR rounds, a slightly modified ARM-PCR method, built the TCR beta libraries. In the first two PCR rounds, TRBV1-TRBV30 forward primers were paired with a C-beta reverse primer, and each round lasted around 10 cycles. TCRdb passed the multiplex PCR reads through MiXCR, listing each CDR3 protein once. Among about 180,000 distinct CDR3 sequences listed, 50% to 75% were seen once. Unsorted whole blood yielded blood RNA, and germline DNA was extracted as well. Sequenced: peripheral blood. Source of these receptors: a man in his forties with primary liver carcinoma and hepatitis B virus infection.

The rearrangement links TRBV28 to TRBJ2-2; 9 bases are a match to TRBD1. CDR3 length: 15 amino acids. Germline CDR1 MDHEN, CDR2 SYDVKM. V lost 2 bases, J lost 6 bases, and 4 bases stayed unmatched. The CDR3 DNA reads TGTGCCAGCAGTTTAGGGGACAGGGAGGCCGGGGAGCTGTTTTTT. Translated: CASSLGDREAGELFF.

This chain connects TRBV29-1 to TRBJ2-7; D gene unclear. The CDR3 is made up of 13 amino acids. V shed 4 bases and J shed 3 bases, with 13 bases lying between them. CDR1 and CDR2 from the germline V gene are SQVTM and ANQGSEA. For the CDR3, the DNA is TGCAGCGTTGGAGATCCAGCCGGCTACGAGCAGTACTTC. Its protein product is CSVGDPAGYEQYF.

The rearrangement links TRBV28 to TRBJ2-1, with D perhaps matching TRBD1 (6 bases). The CDR3 has 17 amino acids. The germline V gene encodes CDR1 MDHEN and CDR2 SYDVKM. The CDR3 sequence: CVRSPSFVRGNYNEQFF. For the CDR3, the DNA is TGTGTCAGGAGCCCCTCTTTCGTAAGGGGGAACTACAATGAGCAGTTCTTC.

A remark on this clonotype: A read error may account for a junction end that differs from germline. The CDR3 reads CASSQVAGPADMQYF. The CDR3 coding sequence is TGCGCCAGCAGCCAAGTGGCCGGTCCCGCAGATATGCAGTATTTT. The V gene is TRBV4-1, the J gene TRBJ2-3; D not resolved. CDR3 size: 15 residues. Per the germline V gene, CDR1 is MGHRA and CDR2 is YSYEKL.

The chain has TRBV25-1 and TRBJ2-7, with D uncertain. The V and J ends lost 4 bases and 5 bases respectively, with 6 bases between them. CDR1 is MGHDK, CDR2 SYGVNS, per germline. The CDR3 contains 11 residues. The CDR3 is CASSGWDEQYF. In nucleotides, the CDR3 is TGTGCCAGCAGTGGGTGGGACGAGCAGTACTTC.